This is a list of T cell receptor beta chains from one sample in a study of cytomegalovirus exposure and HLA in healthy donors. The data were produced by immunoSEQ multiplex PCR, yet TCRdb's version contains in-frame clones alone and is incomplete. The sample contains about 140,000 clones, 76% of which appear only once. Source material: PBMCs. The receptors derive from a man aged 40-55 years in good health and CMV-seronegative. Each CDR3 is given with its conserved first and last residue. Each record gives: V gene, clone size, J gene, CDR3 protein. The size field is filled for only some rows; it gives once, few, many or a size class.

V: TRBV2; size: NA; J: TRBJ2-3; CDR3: CASSYTGRGTDTQYF
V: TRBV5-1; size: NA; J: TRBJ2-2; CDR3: CASRAENTGELFF
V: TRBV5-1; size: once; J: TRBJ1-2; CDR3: CASSVGTGEGYTF
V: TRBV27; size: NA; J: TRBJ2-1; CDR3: CASSQGGLVHEQFF
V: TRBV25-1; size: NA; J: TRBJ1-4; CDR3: CASSVTGANEKLFF
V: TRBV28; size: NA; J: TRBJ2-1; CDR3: CASSFRGTKTNEQFF
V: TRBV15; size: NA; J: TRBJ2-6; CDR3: CATSRDEASGANVLTF
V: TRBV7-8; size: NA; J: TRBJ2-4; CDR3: CASSLALAGGRNIQYF
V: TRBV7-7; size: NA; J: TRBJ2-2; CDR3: CASSFAPSGGNTGELFF
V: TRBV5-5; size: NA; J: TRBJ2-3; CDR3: CASSLFGGADTQYF
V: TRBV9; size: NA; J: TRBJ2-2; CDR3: CASSPRLNTGELFF
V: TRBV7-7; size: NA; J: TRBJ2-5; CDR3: CASSLGGLTIQETQYF
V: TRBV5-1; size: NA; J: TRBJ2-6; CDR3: CASSFPLTMGSGANVLTF
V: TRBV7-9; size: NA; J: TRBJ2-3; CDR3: CASSSLAGGPRDTQYF
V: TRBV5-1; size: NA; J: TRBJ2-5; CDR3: CASRYTDQGTQYF
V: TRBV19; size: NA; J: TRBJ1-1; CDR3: CASTPVGQGNPEAFF
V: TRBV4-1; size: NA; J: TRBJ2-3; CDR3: CASSQGGLADTDTQYF
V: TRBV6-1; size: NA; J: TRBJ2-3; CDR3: CASSVLGGAGGPDTQYF
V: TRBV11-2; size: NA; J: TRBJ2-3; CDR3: CASSLGRTSGDSDTQYF
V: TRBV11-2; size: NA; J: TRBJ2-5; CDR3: CASSLGVTEYQETQYF
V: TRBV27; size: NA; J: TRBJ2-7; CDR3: CASSRFPDRVDGQYF
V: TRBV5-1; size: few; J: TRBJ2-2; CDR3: CASSFSSGVTGELFF
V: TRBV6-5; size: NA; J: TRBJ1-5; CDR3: CASSYSMGGSQHF
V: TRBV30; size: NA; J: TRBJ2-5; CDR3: CAWSRGLAGMKETQYF
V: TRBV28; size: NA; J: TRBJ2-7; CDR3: CASSWTRWDRTYEQYF
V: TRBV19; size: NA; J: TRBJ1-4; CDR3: CASSIRTGLLEKLFF
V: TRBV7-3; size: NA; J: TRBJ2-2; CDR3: CASSPTGAGTGELFF
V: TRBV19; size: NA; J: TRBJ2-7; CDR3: CASSVQGEGYEQYF
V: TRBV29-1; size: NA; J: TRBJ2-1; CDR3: CSVGPAGGQLEQFF
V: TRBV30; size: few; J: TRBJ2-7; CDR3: CAWSHSGTSGGSHEQYF
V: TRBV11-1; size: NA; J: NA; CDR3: CASSLAVSYEQYF
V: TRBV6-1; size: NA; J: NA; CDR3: CASSVSRQIHEQYF
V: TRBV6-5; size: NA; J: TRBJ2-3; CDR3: CASSYGGGSTDTQYF
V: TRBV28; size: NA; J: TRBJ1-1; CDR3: CASSLPPGNTEAFF
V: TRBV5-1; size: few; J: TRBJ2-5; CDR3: CASSLGNSGLQETQYF
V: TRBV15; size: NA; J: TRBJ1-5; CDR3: CATSGAGRLNQPQHF
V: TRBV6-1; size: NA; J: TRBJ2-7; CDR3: CASSVPSGRAYEQYF
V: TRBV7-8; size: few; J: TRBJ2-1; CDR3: CASSLKSGGGYNEQFF
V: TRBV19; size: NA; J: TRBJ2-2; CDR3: CASSNIPGLAGGPSGELFF
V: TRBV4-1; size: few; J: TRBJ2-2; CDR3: CASSQVRSNTGELFF
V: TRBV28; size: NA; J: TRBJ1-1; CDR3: CASSLPGELSEAFF
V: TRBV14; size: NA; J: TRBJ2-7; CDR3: CASSWQNEQYF
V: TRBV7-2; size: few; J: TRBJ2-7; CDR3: CASSLVGGGSYEQYF
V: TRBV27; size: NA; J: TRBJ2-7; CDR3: CASSTNRDSAYEQYF
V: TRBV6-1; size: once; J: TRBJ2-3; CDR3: CASSDYIRGDTQYF
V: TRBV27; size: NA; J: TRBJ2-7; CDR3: CASSFRGAYEQYF
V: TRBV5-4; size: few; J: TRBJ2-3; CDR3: CASSLEPGEVTDTQYF
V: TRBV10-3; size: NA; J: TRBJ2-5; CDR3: CAISDAGTKKETQYF
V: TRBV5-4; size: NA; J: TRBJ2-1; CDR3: CASSLGQGGYNEQFF
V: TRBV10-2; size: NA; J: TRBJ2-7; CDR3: CASSLADTYEQYF